These 23 T cell receptor beta chains originate from one sample sequenced in a study of shared clonotypes between healthy human individuals. Assay used: immunoSEQ multiplex PCR; TCRdb lists only in-frame clones, some missing. The repertoire holds 150,000 to 200,000 clones, with 66% as singletons. The sample consisted of memory CD4+ T cells sorted from blood. Subset: CD45RA-negative fraction. These receptors came from a man in his thirties or forties in good health.

This clone was seen only a few times. This chain joins TRBV7-9 and TRBJ2-1, with D unresolved. CDR1 is SEHNR and CDR2 is FQNEAQ in the germline V gene (reference sequence). V shed 3 bases and J shed 0 bases, with 9 bases lying between them. This CDR3 has 15 amino acids. CDR3 sequence (DNA): TGTGCCAGCAGCTTCTTGAGGATCTCCTACAATGAGCAGTTCTTC. This encodes CASSFLRISYNEQFF.

This rearrangement joins TRBV18 to TRBJ2-2; 11 nucleotides line up with TRBD2. CDR1 is KGHSH and CDR2 is LQKENI in the germline V gene. V lost 5 bases and J lost 5; bases outside the gene matches: 10. The CDR3 runs 17 residues. CDR3 in amino acids: CASSGTGTSGPTGELFF. The DNA for the CDR3 is TGTGCCAGCTCAGGAACCGGGACTAGCGGCCCAACCGGGGAGCTGTTTTTT.

The chain carries TRBV10-3 and TRBJ2-1; weak D call: TRBD2 (6 bases). V gave up 9 bases and J gave up 7 bases, with 19 bases separating them. Looked up from germline, CDR1 is ENHRY and CDR2 is SYGVKD. This CDR3 contains 14 residues. The CDR3 sequence: CAIRDFLRSNEQFF. In nucleotides, the CDR3 is TGTGCCATTCGGGACTTCCTAAGGTCAAATGAGCAGTTCTTC.

This clone was seen a single time. The CDR3 is CASSIMRESGDTQYF. Here the CDR3 DNA reads TGTGCCAGTAGTATAATGCGGGAGTCAGGAGATACGCAGTATTTT. The rearrangement links TRBV19 to TRBJ2-3; 7 nucleotides agree with TRBD2. Germline lookup yields CDR1 LNHDA and CDR2 SQIVND (reference sequence). Germline trimming cut 2 bases from V and 5 bases from J; bases unmatched to any gene: 7. The CDR3 consists of 15 residues. The whole variable domain, filled in from reference TRBV19 and TRBJ2-3, reads DGGITQSPKYLFRKEGQNVTLSCEQNLNHDAMYWYRQDPGQGLRLIYYSQIVNDFQKGDIAEGYSVSREKKESFPLTVTSAQKNPTAFYLCASSIMRESGDTQYFGPGTRLTVL.

This clone was observed a handful of times. V and J are TRBV18 and TRBJ2-3, with D possibly matching TRBD2 (6 bases). The V end lost 5 bases, the J end lost 1 base, and 13 bases lay between the germline ends. The CDR3 length is 15 residues. Germline V gives CDR1 KGHSH, CDR2 LQKENI. Written as DNA, the CDR3 is TGTGCCAGCTCATACACCTCGGGAGGCACAGATACGCAGTATTTT. Protein product: CASSYTSGGTDTQYF.

This clone was seen once. The gene calls are TRBV5-4 and TRBJ2-1; no firm D call. The ends were cut back, 2 bases at V and 0 bases at J, with 9 bases in the middle. This CDR3 contains 15 residues. Germline CDR1 reads SGHNT; CDR2 reads YYREEE (reference sequence). CDR3 loop: CASSFSASSYNEQFF. In nucleotides, the CDR3 is TGTGCCAGCAGCTTCTCGGCGTCCTCCTACAATGAGCAGTTCTTC.

V is TRBV5-4 and J is TRBJ1-1; the D is unclear. Germline values: CDR1 SGHNT, CDR2 YYREEE (reference sequence). Trimming removed 0 bases from V and 1 base from J, with 7 bases in between. CDR3 size: 14 residues. In DNA, the CDR3 is TGTGCCAGCAGCTTGGAAAGGAAGAACACTGAAGCTTTCTTT. As protein: CASSLERKNTEAFF.

The chain uses TRBV5-6 and TRBJ2-2; tentatively, D is TRBD2 (6 bases). Germline V gene lookup returns CDR1 SGHDT and CDR2 YYEEEE. The CDR3 has 16 residues. Trimming took 4 bases from V and 5 from J, leaving 18 bases between them. In DNA, the CDR3 is TGTGCCAGCAGCCGGGGGAATCGACTAGTAACCGGGGAGCTGTTTTTT. As protein: CASSRGNRLVTGELFF.

This chain uses TRBV6-1 with TRBJ2-5; no firm D call. The germline V gene encodes CDR1 MNHNS and CDR2 SASEGT. Deletions cut 7 bases from V and 5 bases from J, with 20 bases between. The CDR3 extends over 15 amino acids. The CDR3 is CASIEDGQYFETQYF. As DNA, the CDR3 is TGTGCCAGCATCGAAGATGGGCAGTATTTTGAGACCCAGTACTTC.

A few counts support this clone. The chain uses TRBV7-2 and TRBJ1-2, with TRBD1 identical over 7 bases. With 1 base clipped from V and 7 bases from J, the junction kept 9 bases outside the gene matches. CDR1 and CDR2 (germline): SGHTA, FQGNSA. This CDR3 has 15 residues. The CDR3 spells CASSLDNRGTPGYTF. The CDR3 DNA is TGTGCCAGCAGCTTAGATAACAGGGGCACCCCTGGCTACACCTTC.

The chain has TRBV7-6 and TRBJ2-7; 9 nucleotides match TRBD2. The germline CDR1 and CDR2 sequences are SGHVS and FNYEAQ. J gave up 5 bases and V 6 bases, and 11 bases lay outside the gene matches. The CDR3 is 15 residues long. The CDR3 protein is CASSPRLAGGDEQYF. CDR3 DNA: TGTGCCAGCAGTCCCCGCTTGGCGGGAGGGGACGAGCAGTACTTC.

The chain is built from TRBV5-1 and TRBJ2-1; 12 positions agree with TRBD2. This CDR3 comprises 14 residues. The V gene end was trimmed by 6 bases and the J gene end by 5 bases; junction bases not matched to a gene: 3. Looked up from germline, CDR1 is SGHRS and CDR2 is YFSETQ. The CDR3 DNA reads as TGCGCCAGCAAAAGACTAGCGGGAGACAATGAGCAGTTCTTC. Translated, it gives CASKRLAGDNEQFF.

This clone occurred a few times. The rearrangement uses TRBV27 and TRBJ1-2; perhaps TRBD1 as D (5 bases). V shed 9 bases and J shed 4 bases, with 9 bases lying between them. The germline V gene encodes CDR1 MNHEY and CDR2 SMNVEV (reference sequence). CDR3 length: 11 amino acids. This chain's CDR3 is CASAGGYGYTF. CDR3 DNA: TGTGCCAGTGCCGGGGGCTATGGCTACACCTTC.

The gene calls are TRBV14 and TRBJ2-1, with D tentatively TRBD1 (5 bases). The germline gives CDR1 SGHDN, CDR2 FVKESK. The CDR3 totals 12 residues. The V gene lost 4 bases and the J gene lost 11 bases, with 12 bases spanning the gap. The CDR3 sequence: CASSRGRTQQFF. In nucleotides, the CDR3 is TGTGCCAGCAGCCGAGGCCGGACACAGCAGTTCTTC.

The chain links TRBV12-2 to TRBJ1-5. TRBV12-2 is given as a pseudogene. The CDR3 is 14 amino acids. CDR3 coding DNA: TGTGCAAGTCGCTTCGGGACGGCCTATCAGCCCCAGCATTTT. As protein: CASRFGTAYQPQHF.

The count of this clone is one. This chain uses TRBV18 with TRBJ1-5; D gene ambiguous. The CDR3 runs 15 residues. The germline V gene encodes CDR1 KGHSH and CDR2 LQKENI. V lost 3 bases and J lost 2, with 11 bases in between. The CDR3 sequence is CASSPGGHGNQPQHF. CDR3 bases: TGTGCCAGCTCACCCGGCGGCCACGGCAATCAGCCCCAGCATTTT.

The V gene is TRBV27, the J gene TRBJ1-2, with no clear D. CDR3 length: 14 amino acids. Germline CDR1 and CDR2: MNHEY and SMNVEV (reference sequence). Trimming shortened V by 2 bases and J by 5 bases, and 12 bases separated the two germline ends. CDR3 residues: CASSLDFGSYGYTF. Here the CDR3 DNA reads TGTGCCAGCAGTTTAGATTTTGGTAGTTATGGCTACACCTTC.

V gene TRBV7-2 combines with J gene TRBJ2-3, with TRBD2 as a possible D gene (6 bases). The CDR3 extends over 14 amino acids. Germline loops: CDR1 SGHTA, CDR2 FQGNSA. Trimming cost V 3 bases and J 3 bases, with 10 bases left between them. The chain's CDR3 is CASSFRELTDTQYF. The CDR3 DNA follows: TGTGCCAGCAGCTTTCGGGAGCTAACAGATACGCAGTATTTT.

This chain connects TRBV18 to TRBJ2-1; the match to TRBD1 covers 11 bases. This CDR3 is 13 amino acids long. Germline values: CDR1 KGHSH, CDR2 LQKENI. After removal of 3 bases from V and 9 bases from J, the junction contained 1 base not matched to a gene. The CDR3 DNA sequence: TGTGCCAGCTCACCGGGACAGGGGGTTGAGCAGTTCTTC. This encodes CASSPGQGVEQFF.

The chain joins TRBV19 to TRBJ2-1; 10 bases agree with TRBD2. This CDR3 is 18 amino acids long. J was trimmed by 7 bases and V by 4 bases; bases with no gene match: 16. The germline V gene has CDR1 LNHDA and CDR2 SQIVND (reference sequence). The CDR3 loop reads CASSTFNGAGGPSNEQFF. CDR3 nucleotides: TGTGCCAGTAGTACTTTTAATGGAGCGGGAGGGCCATCTAATGAGCAGTTCTTC.

This chain links TRBV18 with TRBJ1-1; D possibly corresponds to TRBD1 (6 bases). In germline, CDR1 is KGHSH, CDR2 LQKENI. Trimming shortened V by 5 bases and J by 0 bases, and 13 bases separated the two germline ends. CDR3 length: 15 residues. The CDR3 here is CASSFGQTMNTEAFF. The CDR3 nucleotides are TGTGCCAGCTCATTCGGACAGACCATGAACACTGAAGCTTTCTTT. Drawing the rest from reference TRBV18 and TRBJ1-1, the complete variable domain is NAGVMQNPRHLVRRRGQEARLRCSPMKGHSHVYWYRQLPEEGLKFMVYLQKENIIDESGMPKERFSAEFPKEGPSILRIQQVVRGDSAAYFCASSFGQTMNTEAFFGQGTRLTVV.

V is TRBV19 and J is TRBJ2-5; D gene ambiguous. Trimming removed 4 bases from V and 1 base from J, with 7 bases in between. Germline CDR1 is LNHDA and CDR2 is SQIVND (reference sequence). CDR3 length: 13 residues. The DNA for the CDR3 is TGTGCCAGTAGTACAGGCGGCCAAGAGACCCAGTACTTC. Translation: CASSTGGQETQYF.

The V call is TRBV7-9, the J call TRBJ2-1; TRBD2 matches at 13 bases. V gave up 6 bases and J gave up 7 bases; unmatched junction bases: 12. Germline V lookup: CDR1 SEHNR, CDR2 FQNEAQ (reference sequence). CDR3 length: 17 residues. CDR3 nucleotides: TGTGCCAGCAGGAACTCTAAAGGGACTAGCGGGATTAATGAGCAGTTCTTC. It yields the protein CASRNSKGTSGINEQFF. The full variable domain, with the rest looked up from reference TRBV7-9 and TRBJ2-1, is DTGVSQNPRHKITKRGQNVTFRCDPISEHNRLYWYRQTLGQGPEFLTYFQNEAQLEKSRLLSDRFSAERPKGSFSTLEIQRTEQGDSAMYLCASRNSKGTSGINEQFFGPGTRLTVL.